Below, one T cell receptor beta chain is given with its context. What it binds is unknown. The CDR3 loop spans 14 amino acids. V gave up 5 bases and J gave up 4 bases; unmatched junction bases: 6. CDR1 KGHSH and CDR2 LQKENI come from the germline V gene. The assay was immunoSEQ multiplex PCR, and TCRdb's table has in-frame clones only and misses some. The repertoire holds about 1.1 million clones, around 78% seen once, with about 0.52% in the top ten. The sample originates from a study of shared clonotypes between healthy human individuals. Study observations and caveats: The authors sampled blood alone, and tissue repertoires likely differ.

The sequencing input was memory CD4+ T cells from PBMCs. The sample's subset: CD45RA-negative fraction. The chain is built from TRBV18 and TRBJ2-3, with 7 nucleotides matching TRBD1. The receptor comes from a man younger than 35 in good health. Some clones in this sample may be carry-over from other donors' samples. CDR3 bases: TGTGCCAGCTCATTGCCCCAGGGGGCAGATACGCAGTATTTT. Its protein is CASSLPQGADTQYF.